This T cell receptor (beta chain) was profiled in a study of control samples from healthy donors and cancer patients. Per germline, CDR1 LGHNA and CDR2 YSLEER. V gave up 11 bases and J gave up 3 bases, with 17 bases separating them. This CDR3 spans 13 amino acids. Using immunoSEQ multiplex PCR, the repertoire was profiled, and TCRdb retains in-frame clones only, with some absent. The sample records just over 150,000 clones, 94% being singletons. The specimen was blood. The V and J genes are TRBV4-3 and TRBJ2-7; tentative D call: TRBD1 (6 bases). The origin of this receptor is a woman between 40 and 55 years old in good health. The CDR3 DNA reads as TGCGCCTCATCGGAAGGACAGCTCTACGAGCAGTACTTC. Residues: CASSEGQLYEQYF.